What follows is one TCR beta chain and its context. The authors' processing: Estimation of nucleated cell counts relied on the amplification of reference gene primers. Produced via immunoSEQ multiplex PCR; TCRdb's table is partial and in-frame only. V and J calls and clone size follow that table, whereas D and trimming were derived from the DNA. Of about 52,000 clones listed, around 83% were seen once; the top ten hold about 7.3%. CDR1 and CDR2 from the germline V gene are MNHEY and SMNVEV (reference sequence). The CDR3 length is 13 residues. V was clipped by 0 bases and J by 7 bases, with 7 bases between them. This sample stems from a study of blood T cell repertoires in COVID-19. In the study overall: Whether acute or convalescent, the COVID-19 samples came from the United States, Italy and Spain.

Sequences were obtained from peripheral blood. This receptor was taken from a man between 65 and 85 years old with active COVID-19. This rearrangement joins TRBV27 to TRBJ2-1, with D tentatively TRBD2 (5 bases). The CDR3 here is CASSLSRVNEQFF. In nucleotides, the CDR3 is TGTGCCAGCAGTTTATCGAGGGTTAATGAGCAGTTCTTC.